The rows below give T cell receptor beta chains drawn from one sample of a study of T cell repertoires and leukemia-associated antigens. A single record per CDR3 protein comes from TCRdb applying MiXCR to the 5' RACE reads. The sample gives 10,000 to 13,000 distinct CDR3 sequences, about 45% of which show up once; 25% to 30% is in the top ten. Their target antigens are unknown. The specimen sequenced was CD3+ T cells sorted from blood and cultured. These receptors came from a female donor in good health. CDR3s include the opening cysteine and the closing phenylalanine or tryptophan. D genes are given only for firm matches. Size is stated for part of the rows, as once, few or many counts, or as a class when the clone is expanded.

clone_size j_call d_call v_call cdr3_nt cdr3_aa
. TRBJ2-7 . TRBV20-1 TGCAGTGCTAGCGGGACCCCCTACGAGCAGTACTTC CSASGTPYEQYF
. TRBJ2-5 . TRBV20-1 TGCAGTGCTGTCAGGGTGCCCTCGAGGGAGACCCAGTACTTC CSAVRVPSRETQYF
many TRBJ2-2 . TRBV13 TGTGCCAGCAGCTTATTTTACGGGGAGCTGTTTTTT CASSLFYGELFF
. TRBJ2-2 . TRBV7-3 TGTGCCAGCAGCTTAAGATCCGGGCCCGGGGAGCTGTTTTTT CASSLRSGPGELFF
. TRBJ2-1 . TRBV20-1 TGCAGTGCCGTCTTCCGGGGATTAAATGAGCGGTTCTTC CSAVFRGLNERFF
. TRBJ2-7 . TRBV7-7 TGTGCTAGCAGCAGGACTGCTTCCTACGAGCAGTACTTC CASSRTASYEQYF
few TRBJ2-7 TRBD2 TRBV20-1 TGCAGTGGGCAATTGCAGAGTACGGGGGGGCAGTACTTC CSGQLQSTGGQYF
medium-sized TRBJ2-7 . TRBV5-1 TGCGCCAGCAGGGCCCGACAGAACGAGCAGTACTTC CASRARQNEQYF
many TRBJ2-2 TRBD2 TRBV3-1 TGTGCCAGCAGCCAAGGATTGAGGAGACTAGCGTCACGGGGCACCGGGGAGCTGTTTTTT CASSQGLRRLASRGTGELFF
medium-sized TRBJ2-7 . TRBV6-1 TGTGCCAGCAGTGAAGGTCAGGGGAACTCCTACGAGCAGTACTTC CASSEGQGNSYEQYF
. TRBJ2-7 . TRBV12-3/TRBV12-4 TGTGCCAGCAATTTAGGGGGACACGCCTACGCGCAGTACTTC CASNLGGHAYAQYF
few TRBJ2-5 . TRBV4-1 TGCGCCAGCGGGGGTTTGCTAGCAGAGACCCAGTACTTC CASGGLLAETQYF
once TRBJ2-3 . TRBV29-1 TGCAGCGTTGAAGATCTCAGAGCGGCTGTGAGCACAGATACGCAGTATTTT CSVEDLRAAVSTDTQYF
medium-sized TRBJ2-2 . TRBV5-1 TGCGCCAGCAGCGTAACAGGGAGTGGCACCGGGGAGCTGTTTTTT CASSVTGSGTGELFF
many TRBJ2-6 . TRBV11-2 TGTGCCAGCAGCTGCAGCCCGGGGCCCGGGGCCAACGTCCTGACTTTC CASSCSPGPGANVLTF
many TRBJ2-3 . TRBV11-2 TGTGCCAGCAGTTACGCGCCCCAGGGTGCAGATACGCAGTATTTT CASSYAPQGADTQYF
few TRBJ2-1 TRBD2 TRBV25-1 TGTGCCAGCAGTGAAGGGGGGCGGGAGGCCGGTGAGGAGTTCTTC CASSEGGREAGEEFF
. TRBJ2-7 . TRBV11-2 TGTGCCAGCAGCTTCGAACTGACACGGGGAGCCGAGCGGTACTTC CASSFELTRGAERYF
. TRBJ2-2 TRBD1 TRBV30 TGTGCCTGGAGAAGCGGACAGGCGAACACCGGGGAGCTGTTTTTT CAWRSGQANTGELFF
. TRBJ1-4 . TRBV24-1 TGTGCAACTAATGAAAAACTGTTTTTT CATNEKLFF
medium-sized TRBJ2-1 TRBD2 TRBV5-1 TGCGCCAGCAGCCTCAAGACTAGCGGGAGGTTCAATGAGCAGTTCTTC CASSLKTSGRFNEQFF
many TRBJ2-2 TRBD1 TRBV2 TGTGCCAGCACCACGACAGGGGCGGGGGAGCTGTTTTTT CASTTTGAGELFF
. TRBJ2-3 . TRBV12-5 TGTGCTAGTGGTTCTTTCACAGATACGCAGTATTTT CASGSFTDTQYF
. TRBJ2-1 TRBD2 TRBV10-3 TGTGCCATCAGAGAGTTAGCGGGAGGAAGTTACAATGAGCAGTTCTTC CAIRELAGGSYNEQFF
. TRBJ2-7 TRBD1 TRBV20-1 TGCAGCGCTAGAGCAGGGGGCGTCTACGAGCAGTACTTC CSARAGGVYEQYF
. TRBJ1-2 . TRBV9 TGTGCCAGCAGCGAAAGAACCGGGACAAGCCTACTAGGCTACACCTTC CASSERTGTSLLGYTF
medium-sized TRBJ2-3 . TRBV5-1 TGCGCCAGCAGGGCCAGCGGAGCTAGCACAGATACGCAGTATTTT CASRASGASTDTQYF
many TRBJ2-2 TRBD2 TRBV6-4 TGTGCCAGCAGTGACAGGGCGGGAGATGACACCGGGGAGCTGTTTTTT CASSDRAGDDTGELFF
medium-sized TRBJ2-1 . TRBV6-5 TGTGCCAGCAGTTACTTTCCTTACAATGAGCAGTTCTTC CASSYFPYNEQFF
. TRBJ1-5 . TRBV3-1 TGTGCCAGCAGCCAAGGGTCAGGATCGGACTGGCCCCAGCATTTT CASSQGSGSDWPQHF
. TRBJ2-5 . TRBV20-1 TGCAGTGCTAGTCGGCTGGGGGAAGGGACCCAGTACTTC CSASRLGEGTQYF
. TRBJ2-5 . TRBV7-8 TGTGCCAGCAGCTTAGGGGTCGGGCGGAGAGAGACCCAGTACTTC CASSLGVGRRETQYF
. TRBJ2-5 . TRBV12-3/TRBV12-4 TGTGCCAGTAAACTAGGGGGACCTCAAGAGACCCAGTACTTC CASKLGGPQETQYF
few TRBJ2-6 . TRBV6-4 TGTGCCAGCAGTGAACAGGGTTTTGGGGCTAACGTCCCGACTTTC CASSEQGFGANVPTF
few TRBJ2-1 TRBD2 TRBV5-4 TGTGCCAGCAGCCCAGCGGGAGGGCCCCACAATGAGCAGTTCTTC CASSPAGGPHNEQFF
many TRBJ2-7 TRBD2 TRBV6-6 TGTGCCAGCAACTTCGGGGGGGCCCCCGAGCAGTACTTC CASNFGGAPEQYF
. TRBJ2-1 . TRBV10-3 TGTGCCATCAGTGAGATTTTAGAGAATGAGCAGTTCTTC CAISEILENEQFF
. TRBJ2-6 TRBD1 TRBV12-5 TGTGCTAGTGGTCCGGGACAGTTCTCTGGGGCCAACGTCCTGACTTTC CASGPGQFSGANVLTF
. TRBJ2-7 . TRBV4-3 TGCGCCAGCAGCCAAGAGATCCACGAAACGGGATTAATCTCCTACGAGCAGTACTTC CASSQEIHETGLISYEQYF
. TRBJ2-1 . TRBV12-3/TRBV12-4 TGTGCCAGCAGTCCCCTGGGAGGAGGGGTTTCCGATAGGGAGCAGTTCTTC CASSPLGGGVSDREQFF
. TRBJ1-2 . TRBV7-3 TGTGCCGGCAGCTCCGAGACAGGAGACGGCTACACCTTC CAGSSETGDGYTF
once TRBJ1-6 . TRBV4-2 TGTGCCAGCAGCCAAGATCACCAGGGAGCGTCACCCCTCCACTTT CASSQDHQGASPLHF
many TRBJ1-1 . TRBV5-1 TGCGCCAGCAGCTTGGAGTTCGCAACTAACACTGAAGCTTTCTTT CASSLEFATNTEAFF
medium-sized TRBJ2-3 . TRBV9 TGTGCCAGCAGCGAGCATGGTGTAGTAACAGATACGCAGTATTTT CASSEHGVVTDTQYF
few TRBJ1-1 . TRBV7-9 TGTGCCAGCAGTGGGAGTCTTGAAGCTTTCTTT CASSGSLEAFF
many TRBJ2-7 . TRBV7-2 TGTGCCAGCAGCTTAGTTGGCAGAAACGGCGAGCAGTACTTC CASSLVGRNGEQYF
few TRBJ2-1 . TRBV20-1 TGCAGTGCTAGAGTCATTGCGGGATCCTACAATGAGCAGTTCTTC CSARVIAGSYNEQFF
few TRBJ2-1 . TRBV6-1 TGTGCCAGCAGTGAAGCAGAATACAATGAGCAGTTCTTC CASSEAEYNEQFF